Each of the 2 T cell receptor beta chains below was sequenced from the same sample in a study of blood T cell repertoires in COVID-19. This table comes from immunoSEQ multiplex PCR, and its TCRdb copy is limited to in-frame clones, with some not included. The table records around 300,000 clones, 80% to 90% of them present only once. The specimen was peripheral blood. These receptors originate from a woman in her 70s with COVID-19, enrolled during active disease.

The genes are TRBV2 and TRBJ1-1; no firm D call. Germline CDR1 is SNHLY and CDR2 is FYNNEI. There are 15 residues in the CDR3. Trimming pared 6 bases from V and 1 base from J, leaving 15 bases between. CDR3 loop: CASSGDQQWNTEAFF. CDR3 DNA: TGTGCCAGCAGCGGCGACCAACAGTGGAACACTGAAGCTTTCTTT.

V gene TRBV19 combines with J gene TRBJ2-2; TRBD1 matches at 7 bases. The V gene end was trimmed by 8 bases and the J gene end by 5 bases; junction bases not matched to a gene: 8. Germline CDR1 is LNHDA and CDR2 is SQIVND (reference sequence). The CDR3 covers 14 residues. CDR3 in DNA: TGTGCCAGTTGTGAGGGGGCATGGACCGGGGAGCTGTTTTTT. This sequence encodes CASCEGAWTGELFF.